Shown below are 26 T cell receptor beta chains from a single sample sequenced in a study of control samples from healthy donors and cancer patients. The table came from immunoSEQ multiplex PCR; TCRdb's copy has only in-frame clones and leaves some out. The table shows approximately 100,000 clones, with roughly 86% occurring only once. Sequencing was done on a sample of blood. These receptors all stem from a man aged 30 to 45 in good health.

The CDR3 nucleotides are TGTGCCAGCAGCTTAGATCGGGGTAGCAATGAGCAGTTCTTC. Its translation is CASSLDRGSNEQFF. J is TRBJ2-1 and V is TRBV7-6, with D tentatively TRBD2 (5 bases). CDR1 is SGHVS and CDR2 is FNYEAQ in the germline V gene. The V end lost 1 base, the J end lost 6 bases, and 10 bases lay between the germline ends. This CDR3 contains 14 residues.

CDR3 loop: CASSNEEGSYEQYF. CDR3 sequence (DNA): TGCGCCAGCAGCAACGAGGAGGGCTCCTACGAGCAGTACTTC. This chain joins TRBV5-1 and TRBJ2-7; possible D gene TRBD2, 6 bases. There are 14 residues in the CDR3. Trimming cost V 4 bases and J 0 bases, with 11 bases left between them. The germline V gene has CDR1 SGHRS and CDR2 YFSETQ.

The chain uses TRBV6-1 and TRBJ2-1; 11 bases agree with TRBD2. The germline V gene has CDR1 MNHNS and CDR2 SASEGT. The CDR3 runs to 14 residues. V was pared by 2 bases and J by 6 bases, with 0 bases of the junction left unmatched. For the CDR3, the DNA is TGTGCCAGCAGTGAACTAGCGGGGGGCAATGAGCAGTTCTTC. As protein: CASSELAGGNEQFF.

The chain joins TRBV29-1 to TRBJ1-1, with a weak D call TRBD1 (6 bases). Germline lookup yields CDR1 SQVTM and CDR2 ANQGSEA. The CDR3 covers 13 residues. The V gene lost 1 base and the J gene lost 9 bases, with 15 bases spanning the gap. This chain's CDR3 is CSVEVTPRGQAFF. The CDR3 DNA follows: TGCAGCGTTGAAGTGACACCCCGGGGGCAAGCTTTCTTT.

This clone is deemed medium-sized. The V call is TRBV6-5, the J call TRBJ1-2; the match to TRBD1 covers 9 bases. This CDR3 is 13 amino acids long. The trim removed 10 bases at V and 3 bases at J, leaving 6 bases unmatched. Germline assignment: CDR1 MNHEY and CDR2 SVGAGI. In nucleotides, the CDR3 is TGTGCCAACCAGGACAGGGGCGACTATGGCTACACCTTC. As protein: CANQDRGDYGYTF.

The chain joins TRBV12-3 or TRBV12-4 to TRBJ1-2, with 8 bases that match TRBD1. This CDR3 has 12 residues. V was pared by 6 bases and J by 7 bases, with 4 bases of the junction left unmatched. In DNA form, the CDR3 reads TGTGCCAGCAGCACAGGGGGAGGTGGCTACACCTTC. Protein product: CASSTGGGGYTF.

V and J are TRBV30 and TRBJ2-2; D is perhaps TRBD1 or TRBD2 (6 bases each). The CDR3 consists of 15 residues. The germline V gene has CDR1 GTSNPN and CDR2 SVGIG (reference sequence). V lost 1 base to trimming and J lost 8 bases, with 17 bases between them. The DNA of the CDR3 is TGTGCCTGGAGTGAGAGCGAGGGGGGCAGGGGGGAGCTGTTTTTT. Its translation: CAWSESEGGRGELFF.

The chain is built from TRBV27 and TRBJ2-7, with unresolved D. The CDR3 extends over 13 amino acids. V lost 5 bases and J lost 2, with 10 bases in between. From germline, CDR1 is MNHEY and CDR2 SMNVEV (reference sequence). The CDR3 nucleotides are TGTGCCAGCAGTATGAGAGAGCCCTACGAGCAGTACTTC. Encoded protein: CASSMREPYEQYF.

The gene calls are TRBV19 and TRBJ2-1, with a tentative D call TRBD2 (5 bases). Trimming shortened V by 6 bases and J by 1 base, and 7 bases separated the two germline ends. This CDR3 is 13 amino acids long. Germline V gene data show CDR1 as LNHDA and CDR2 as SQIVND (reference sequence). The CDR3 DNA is TGTGCCAGTAGCAGGACTTCCTACAATGAGCAGTTCTTC. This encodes CASSRTSYNEQFF.

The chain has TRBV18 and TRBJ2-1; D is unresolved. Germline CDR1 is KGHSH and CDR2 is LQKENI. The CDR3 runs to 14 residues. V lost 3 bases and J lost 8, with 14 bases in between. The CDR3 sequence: CASSPSPLGHEQFF. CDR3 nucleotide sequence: TGTGCCAGCTCACCGTCACCGCTAGGCCATGAGCAGTTCTTC.

The CDR3 nucleotides read TGTGCCAGCAGCCAAGGGGGGGTCAGGGTGATTACCGGGGAGCTGTTTTTT. Amino acid sequence: CASSQGGVRVITGELFF. The chain joins TRBV4-2 to TRBJ2-2, with D perhaps matching TRBD2 (6 bases). The germline V and J ends were trimmed by 1 base and 5 bases, with 17 bases remaining between them. The CDR3 is 17 amino acids. In germline, CDR1 is LGHNA, CDR2 YNFKEQ.

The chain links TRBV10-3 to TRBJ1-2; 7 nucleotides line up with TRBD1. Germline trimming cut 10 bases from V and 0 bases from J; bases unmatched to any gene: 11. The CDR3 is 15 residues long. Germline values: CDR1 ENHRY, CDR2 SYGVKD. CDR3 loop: CATRPTGDSNYGYTF. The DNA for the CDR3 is TGTGCCACCAGGCCTACAGGGGACTCTAACTATGGCTACACCTTC.

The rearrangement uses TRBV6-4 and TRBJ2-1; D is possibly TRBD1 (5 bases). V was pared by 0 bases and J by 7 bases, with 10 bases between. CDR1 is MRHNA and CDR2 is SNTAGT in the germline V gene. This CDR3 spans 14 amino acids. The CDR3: CASSDSNRGNEQFF. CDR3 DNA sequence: TGTGCCAGCAGTGACTCTAATAGGGGTAATGAGCAGTTCTTC.

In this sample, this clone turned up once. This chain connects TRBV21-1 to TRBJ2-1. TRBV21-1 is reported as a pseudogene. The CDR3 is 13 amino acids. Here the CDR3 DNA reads TGTGCCAGCAATCGGCGCCGGCTCAATGAGCAGTTCTTC. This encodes CASNRRRLNEQFF.

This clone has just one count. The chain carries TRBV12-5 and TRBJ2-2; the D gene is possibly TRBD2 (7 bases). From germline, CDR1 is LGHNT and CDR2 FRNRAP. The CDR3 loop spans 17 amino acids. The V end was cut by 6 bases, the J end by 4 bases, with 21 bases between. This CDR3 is CASGTGLNEGVTGELFF. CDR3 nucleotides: TGTGCTAGTGGAACGGGACTAAACGAGGGGGTCACCGGGGAGCTGTTTTTT.

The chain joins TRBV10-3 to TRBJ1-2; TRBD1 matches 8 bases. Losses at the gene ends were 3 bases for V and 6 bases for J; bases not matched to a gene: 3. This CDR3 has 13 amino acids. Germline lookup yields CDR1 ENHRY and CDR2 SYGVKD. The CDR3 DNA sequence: TGTGCCATCAGTGATCCGACAGGGGATGGCTACACCTTC. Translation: CAISDPTGDGYTF.

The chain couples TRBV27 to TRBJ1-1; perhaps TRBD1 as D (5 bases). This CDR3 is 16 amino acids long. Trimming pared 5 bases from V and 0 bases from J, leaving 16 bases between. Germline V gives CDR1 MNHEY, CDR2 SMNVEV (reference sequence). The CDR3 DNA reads TGTGCCAGCAGTGGGGACCCCGCCCGTCTGAACACTGAAGCTTTCTTT. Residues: CASSGDPARLNTEAFF.

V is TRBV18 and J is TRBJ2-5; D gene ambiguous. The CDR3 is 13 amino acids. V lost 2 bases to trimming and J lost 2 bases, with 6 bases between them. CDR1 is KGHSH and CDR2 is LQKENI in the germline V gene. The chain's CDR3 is CASSPRSQETQYF. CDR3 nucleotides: TGTGCCAGCTCACCAAGGTCGCAAGAGACCCAGTACTTC.

DNA for the CDR3: TGTGCCTGGAGTTCTCGGGGGATTAATTCACCCCTCCACTTT. Its translation is CAWSSRGINSPLHF. V usage is TRBV30 and J usage is TRBJ1-6; D is possibly TRBD1 (5 bases). The CDR3 contains 14 residues. The germline gives CDR1 GTSNPN, CDR2 SVGIG (reference sequence). V was cut by 2 bases and J by 6 bases, with 11 bases left in between.

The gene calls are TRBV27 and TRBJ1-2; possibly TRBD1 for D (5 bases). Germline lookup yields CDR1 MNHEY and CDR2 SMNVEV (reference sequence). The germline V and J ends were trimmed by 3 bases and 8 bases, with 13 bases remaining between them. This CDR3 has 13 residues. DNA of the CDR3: TGTGCCAGCAGTTTTGTGGGGGATCGAGGCTACACCTTC. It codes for CASSFVGDRGYTF.

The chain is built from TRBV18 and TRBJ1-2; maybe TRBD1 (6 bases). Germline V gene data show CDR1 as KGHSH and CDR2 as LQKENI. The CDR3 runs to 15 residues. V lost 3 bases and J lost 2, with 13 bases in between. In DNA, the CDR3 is TGTGCCAGCTCACCGTCGCGACAGGAGAACTATGGCTACACCTTC. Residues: CASSPSRQENYGYTF.

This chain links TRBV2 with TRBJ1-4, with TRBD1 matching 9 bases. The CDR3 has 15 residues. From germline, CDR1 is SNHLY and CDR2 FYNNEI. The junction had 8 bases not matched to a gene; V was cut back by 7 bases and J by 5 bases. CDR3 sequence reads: CASTFSGTGNEKLFF. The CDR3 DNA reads TGTGCCAGCACCTTTTCCGGGACAGGGAATGAAAAACTGTTTTTT.

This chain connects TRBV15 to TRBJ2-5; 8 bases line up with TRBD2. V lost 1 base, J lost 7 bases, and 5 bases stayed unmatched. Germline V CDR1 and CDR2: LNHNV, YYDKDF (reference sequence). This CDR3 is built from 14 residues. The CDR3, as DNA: TGTGCCACCAGCAGAGGGGCGACTAGCGTGACCCAGTACTTC. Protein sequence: CATSRGATSVTQYF.

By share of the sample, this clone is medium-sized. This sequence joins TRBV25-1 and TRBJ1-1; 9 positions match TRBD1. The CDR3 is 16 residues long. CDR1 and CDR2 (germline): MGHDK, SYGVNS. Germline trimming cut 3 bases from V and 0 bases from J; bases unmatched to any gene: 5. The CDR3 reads CASSDRTGVLNTEAFF. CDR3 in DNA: TGTGCCAGCAGTGATAGGACAGGGGTGCTGAACACTGAAGCTTTCTTT.

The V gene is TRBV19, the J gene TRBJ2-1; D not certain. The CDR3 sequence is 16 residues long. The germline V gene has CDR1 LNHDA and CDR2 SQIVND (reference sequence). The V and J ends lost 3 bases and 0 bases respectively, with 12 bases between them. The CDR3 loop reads CASSMGSQSSYNEQFF. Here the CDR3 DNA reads TGTGCCAGTAGTATGGGCAGCCAGAGCTCCTACAATGAGCAGTTCTTC.

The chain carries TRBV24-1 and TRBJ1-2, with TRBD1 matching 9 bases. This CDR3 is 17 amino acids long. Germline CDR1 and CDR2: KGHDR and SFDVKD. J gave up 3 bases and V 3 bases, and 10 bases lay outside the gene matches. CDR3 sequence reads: CATSDPGKDRGDYGYTF. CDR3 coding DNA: TGTGCCACCAGTGATCCCGGAAAGGACAGGGGAGACTATGGCTACACCTTC.